These 12 T cell receptor beta chains share one sample of origin, sequenced in a study of T cells in Graves' hyperthyroidism and ophthalmopathy. Amplification of TCR beta CDR3 regions was performed using RNA transcripts as template. The primer set for the first-round RT-PCR of the TCR CDR3 was HTBI. TCRdb reprocessed the multiplex PCR reads via MiXCR and lists one record per CDR3 protein. The sample carries some 760,000 distinct CDR3 sequences, 13% to 15% recorded once. The sequenced sample was blood. These receptors were collected from a woman aged 18 to 35 with Graves' hyperthyroidism.

The chain's CDR3 is CASNLRGGEKLFF. DNA for the CDR3: TGTGCCAGCAATCTCAGGGGCGGTGAAAAACTGTTTTTT. The chain carries TRBV7-9 and TRBJ1-4; perhaps TRBD1 as D (6 bases). Trimming took 7 bases from V and 7 from J, leaving 13 bases between them. Germline loops: CDR1 SEHNR, CDR2 FQNEAQ (reference sequence). The CDR3 is made up of 13 amino acids. Supplemented by reference TRBV7-9 and TRBJ1-4, the full variable domain reads DTGVSQNPRHKITKRGQNVTFRCDPISEHNRLYWYRQTLGQGPEFLTYFQNEAQLEKSRLLSDRFSAERPKGSFSTLEIQRTEQGDSAMYLCASNLRGGEKLFFGSGTQLSVL.

This clonotype has a count of ten or more. This sequence joins TRBV18 and TRBJ2-5; D not resolved. The CDR3 has 16 amino acids. Trimming shortened V by 2 bases and J by 1 base, and 14 bases separated the two germline ends. CDR1 and CDR2 from the germline V gene are KGHSH and LQKENI. CDR3 residues: CASSPIELSGQETQYF. The CDR3, as DNA: TGTGCCAGCTCACCAATCGAGCTCTCCGGCCAAGAGACCCAGTACTTC. Full variable domain (outside the CDR3, taken from reference TRBV18 and TRBJ2-5): NAGVMQNPRHLVRRRGQEARLRCSPMKGHSHVYWYRQLPEEGLKFMVYLQKENIIDESGMPKERFSAEFPKEGPSILRIQQVVRGDSAAYFCASSPIELSGQETQYFGPGTRLLVL.

In its sample, this clonotype was seen many times. The V gene is TRBV20-1, the J gene TRBJ2-3, with D unclear. CDR1 is DFQATT, CDR2 SNEGSKA, per germline (reference sequence). Trimming took 0 bases from V and 3 from J, leaving 10 bases between them. CDR3 length equals 14 residues. In DNA form, the CDR3 reads TGCAGTGCTAGAGACTACCAAGAGACAGATACGCAGTATTTT. Encoded protein: CSARDYQETDTQYF.

This clonotype was found many times. The genes are TRBV7-2 and TRBJ1-5; the D gene is possibly TRBD1 (5 bases). Germline V gene sequence: CDR1 SGHTA, CDR2 FQGNSA. The CDR3 consists of 17 residues. V was pared by 3 bases and J by 1 base, with 16 bases between. This CDR3 reads CASSFLAGVGSNQPQHF. The DNA for the CDR3 is TGTGCCAGCAGCTTCCTAGCGGGGGTTGGGAGCAATCAGCCCCAGCATTTT.

This clonotype appeared many times. The chain uses TRBV7-9 and TRBJ2-5; no definite D call. This CDR3 has 13 residues. Trimming cost V 4 bases and J 5 bases, with 11 bases left between them. Germline V lookup: CDR1 SEHNR, CDR2 FQNEAQ (reference sequence). The CDR3 here is CASSSTREETQYF. CDR3 DNA sequence: TGTGCCAGCAGCTCGACCCGTGAGGAGACCCAGTACTTC.

The chain carries TRBV6-5 and TRBJ2-1; TRBD1 or TRBD2 may be the D gene (6 bases each). The CDR3 sequence is 17 residues long. V was clipped by 0 bases and J by 8 bases, with 20 bases between them. Germline CDR1 is MNHEY and CDR2 is SVGAGI. The DNA for the CDR3 is TGTGCCAGCAGTTACTCGAATCCGCAGTTGGGGGGCGATGAGCAGTTCTTC. Its protein is CASSYSNPQLGGDEQFF.

In its sample, this clonotype was seen many times. The J gene is TRBJ1-2, the V gene TRBV3-1, with 7 nucleotides matching TRBD1. Germline CDR1 is LGHDT and CDR2 is YNNKEL (reference sequence). The V and J ends lost 6 bases and 2 bases, in that order; junction bases with no gene match: 3. The CDR3 covers 13 residues. The CDR3 region has the DNA TGTGCCAGCAGTCAGGGGGGGAACTATGGCTACACCTTC. This sequence encodes CASSQGGNYGYTF.

This clonotype was counted at least ten times. The chain recombines TRBV24-1 with TRBJ2-5, with 16 bases lining up with TRBD2. This CDR3 has 18 residues. Germline V CDR1 and CDR2: KGHDR, SFDVKD. With V trimmed by 1 base and J by 3 bases, 4 bases remained unmatched. The DNA for the CDR3 is TGTGCCACCAGTGATTTCGAGGGACTAGCGGGAGGGAAAGAGACCCAGTACTTC. It encodes CATSDFEGLAGGKETQYF.

The chain is built from TRBV7-9 and TRBJ2-1; D unclear. Trimming cost V 2 bases and J 0 bases, with 20 bases left between them. From germline, CDR1 is SEHNR and CDR2 FQNEAQ (reference sequence). This CDR3 region has 19 residues. CDR3 sequence reads: CASSLPLGPPTRSYNEQFF. The CDR3, as DNA: TGTGCCAGCAGCTTACCCCTTGGACCACCCACCCGCTCCTACAATGAGCAGTTCTTC.

This sequence joins TRBV6-1 and TRBJ2-7, with 7 bases lining up with TRBD2. The junction had 16 bases not matched to a gene; V was cut back by 8 bases and J by 6 bases. Looked up from germline, CDR1 is MNHNS and CDR2 is SASEGT. CDR3 length: 15 residues. DNA of the CDR3: TGTGCCAGCGGTACCTACCGGACTAGTCGGGCCGAGCAGTACTTC. Protein product: CASGTYRTSRAEQYF.

This clonotype was detected only a few times. The chain has TRBV14 and TRBJ2-1; no definite D call. Trimming took off 0 bases at V and 7 bases at J, with 7 bases between the two ends. Per germline, CDR1 SGHDN and CDR2 FVKESK. CDR3 length: 13 amino acids. CDR3 in amino acids: CASSQDLGNEQFF. The CDR3, as DNA: TGTGCCAGCAGCCAAGATCTAGGTAATGAGCAGTTCTTC.

This clonotype was seen only a few times. The chain recombines TRBV7-9 with TRBJ2-3, with 7 positions matching TRBD2. Trimming took 7 bases from V and 5 from J; bases not matched to a gene: 9. Looked up from germline, CDR1 is SEHNR and CDR2 is FQNEAQ (reference sequence). The CDR3 is 14 amino acids. CDR3 residues: CASISGRAIDTQYF. The CDR3 coding sequence is TGTGCCAGCATTAGTGGGAGGGCCATAGATACGCAGTATTTT.